One sample yielded the 29 T cell receptor beta chains listed below, sequenced in a study of neurological immune-mediated disorders. From the 5' RACE reads, TCRdb called clonotypes with MiXCR, one entry per CDR3 protein. The sample consists of about 24,000 distinct CDR3 sequences, under 15% of them appearing once. Material for sequencing was PBMCs. The origin of the receptors is a woman in her forties with HTLV-1-associated myelopathy (HAM/TSP).

This clonotype was recorded at least ten times. V gene TRBV12-3 or TRBV12-4 combines with J gene TRBJ1-1, with unresolved D. This CDR3 comprises 14 residues. Trimming cost V 5 bases and J 4 bases, with 14 bases left between them. DNA for the CDR3: TGTGCCAGCAGTCCATTCGTGGGAAGCACTGAAGCTTTCTTT. Its translation is CASSPFVGSTEAFF.

Many counts were recorded for this clonotype. The V call is TRBV5-8, the J call TRBJ2-2; possibly TRBD2 for D (6 bases). The CDR3 totals 15 residues. Trimming shortened V by 2 bases and J by 6 bases, and 14 bases separated the two germline ends. Germline V gene data show CDR1 as SGHTS and CDR2 as YDEGEE. The CDR3 region has the DNA TGTGCCAGCAGCTTCCGGGAGACAGTCGCCGGGGAGCTGTTTTTT. Residues: CASSFRETVAGELFF.

This clonotype showed up many times. V is TRBV7-2 and J is TRBJ2-6; TRBD2 matches at 9 bases. V shed 8 bases, J shed 0 bases, and the junction held 8 bases outside the gene matches. The CDR3 sequence is 17 residues long. CDR1 is SGHTA, CDR2 FQGNSA, per germline. The CDR3 reads CASGLAGAGSGANVLTF. The CDR3 DNA sequence: TGTGCCAGCGGGTTAGCGGGGGCCGGCTCTGGGGCCAACGTCCTGACTTTC.

This clonotype was found many times. The chain is built from TRBV28 and TRBJ1-6, with D possibly matching TRBD1 (5 bases). The CDR3 spans 13 residues. Germline values: CDR1 MDHEN, CDR2 SYDVKM. V lost 4 bases and J lost 9, with 10 bases in between. The CDR3 is CASSWQGGSPLHF. The CDR3 region has the DNA TGTGCCAGCAGTTGGCAGGGAGGTTCACCCCTCCACTTT.

By its share, this clonotype is medium-sized. The V and J genes are TRBV5-1 and TRBJ2-3, with no clear D. The CDR3 runs to 14 residues. The germline V and J ends were trimmed by 2 bases and 2 bases, with 9 bases remaining between them. Germline V gene lookup returns CDR1 SGHRS and CDR2 YFSETQ. CDR3 nucleotides: TGCGCCAGCAGCTTTCAGGTCGCCACAGATACGCAGTATTTT. This encodes CASSFQVATDTQYF. The complete variable domain, with remaining parts taken from reference TRBV5-1 and TRBJ2-3, reads KAGVTQTPRYLIKTRGQQVTLSCSPISGHRSVSWYQQTPGQGLQFLFEYFSETQRNKGNFPGRFSGRQFSNSRSEMNVSTLELGDSALYLCASSFQVATDTQYFGPGTRLTVL.

This clonotype was picked up many times. V and J are TRBV4-2 and TRBJ2-2; TRBD1 matches at 10 bases. Per the germline V gene, CDR1 is LGHNA and CDR2 is YNFKEQ. This CDR3 comprises 15 residues. V lost 2 bases, J lost 6 bases, and 3 bases stayed unmatched. The DNA for the CDR3 is TGTGCCAGCAGCCAAACGACAGGGGGCTCCGGGGAGCTGTTTTTT. Translated: CASSQTTGGSGELFF.

This clonotype was seen repeatedly, ten times or more. The rearrangement joins TRBV10-3 to TRBJ2-2; no firm D call. The CDR3 contains 12 residues. Trimming shortened V by 4 bases and J by 8 bases, and 8 bases separated the two germline ends. CDR1 is ENHRY and CDR2 is SYGVKD in the germline V gene. The CDR3 DNA sequence: TGTGCCATCAGTGGGGCTGGAGGGGAGCTGTTTTTT. Translated, it gives CAISGAGGELFF.

This clonotype was picked up many times. V gene TRBV20-1 combines with J gene TRBJ1-1; D unclear. The CDR3 is made up of 12 amino acids. The germline V gene encodes CDR1 DFQATT and CDR2 SNEGSKA (reference sequence). V lost 4 bases and J lost 1, with 7 bases in between. DNA of the CDR3: TGCAGTGCTAAGAGGAGGAACACTGAAGCTTTCTTT. The encoded protein is CSAKRRNTEAFF.

This clonotype was found many times. V gene TRBV5-1 combines with J gene TRBJ2-5; 9 bases line up with TRBD2. The CDR3 extends over 15 amino acids. With V trimmed by 7 bases and J by 4 bases, 11 bases remained unmatched. CDR1 and CDR2 (germline): SGHRS, YFSETQ. DNA of the CDR3: TGCGCCAGCGCCTTTGGGCGGGGGGGCCGAGAGACCCAGTACTTC. It is translated as CASAFGRGGRETQYF.

The sample holds many counts of this clonotype. The V gene is TRBV14, the J gene TRBJ1-6; 11 nucleotides line up with TRBD1. Germline V gene lookup returns CDR1 SGHDN and CDR2 FVKESK. This CDR3 spans 16 amino acids. With 1 base clipped from V and 10 bases from J, the junction kept 6 bases outside the gene matches. In DNA, the CDR3 is TGTGCCAGCAGCCAAGGGACAGGGGGCTCCAGATCACCCCTCCACTTT. It translates to CASSQGTGGSRSPLHF. The full variable domain, with the rest looked up from reference TRBV14 and TRBJ1-6, is EAGVTQFPSHSVIEKGQTVTLRCDPISGHDNLYWYRRVMGKEIKFLLHFVKESKQDESGMPNNRFLAERTGGTYSTLKVQPAELEDSGVYFCASSQGTGGSRSPLHFGNGTRLTVT.

This clonotype was seen at least ten times. The rearrangement joins TRBV20-1 to TRBJ2-1; TRBD1 matches at 9 bases. Germline V gives CDR1 DFQATT, CDR2 SNEGSKA (reference sequence). This CDR3 has 12 residues. Trimming at V came to 8 bases and at J to 7 bases, leaving 6 bases not matched to a gene. DNA of the CDR3: TGCAGTCCGGGGACAGGGTTAAATGAGCAGTTCTTC. Its protein is CSPGTGLNEQFF.

This clonotype turned up a few times. The chain joins TRBV3-1 to TRBJ1-1; D ambiguous. V was cut by 6 bases and J by 4 bases, with 15 bases left in between. Germline V CDR1 and CDR2: LGHDT, YNNKEL (reference sequence). CDR3 length: 14 amino acids. CDR3 nucleotide sequence: TGTGCCAGCAGTCAAAGTGGGCGGGGCACTGAAGCTTTCTTT. It translates to CASSQSGRGTEAFF.

Many counts were recorded for this clonotype. J is TRBJ2-3 and V is TRBV20-1; D not certain. There are 10 residues in the CDR3. Trimming shortened V by 3 bases and J by 5 bases, and 3 bases separated the two germline ends. Germline lookup yields CDR1 DFQATT and CDR2 SNEGSKA (reference sequence). CDR3: CSARKDTQYF. The CDR3 nucleotides are TGCAGTGCTAGGAAAGATACGCAGTATTTT.

In this sample, this clonotype is medium-sized. The chain combines TRBV20-1 with TRBJ2-1, with 8 bases lining up with TRBD1. In germline, CDR1 is DFQATT, CDR2 SNEGSKA (reference sequence). The CDR3 length is 15 residues. V lost 6 bases to trimming and J lost 10 bases; unmatched junction nucleotides: 17. CDR3: CSAIPGQGASYEQFF. The CDR3 DNA sequence: TGCAGTGCAATCCCTGGTCAGGGGGCGTCCTACGAGCAGTTCTTC.

This clonotype was found many times. V is TRBV7-8 and J is TRBJ1-6; maybe TRBD1 (6 bases). Germline CDR1 reads SGHVS; CDR2 reads FQNEAQ. V was pared by 1 base and J by 11 bases, with 18 bases between. CDR3 length equals 16 residues. The CDR3 sequence: CASSLGDRINRAPLHF. The CDR3 bases are TGTGCCAGCAGCTTAGGAGACAGGATTAACAGGGCACCCCTCCACTTT.

This clonotype was observed many times. CDR3 sequence (DNA): TGTGCCAGCAGTCCCGCTGGGGCGGGTAATGAAAAACTGTTTTTT. Translated: CASSPAGAGNEKLFF. The genes are TRBV6-5 and TRBJ1-4, with D possibly matching TRBD1 (5 bases). The germline V gene encodes CDR1 MNHEY and CDR2 SVGAGI. The V gene lost 5 bases and the J gene lost 4 bases, with 14 bases spanning the gap. The CDR3 is 15 residues long.

This clonotype was counted at least ten times. The chain employs TRBV28 and TRBJ1-4; 7 bases match TRBD1. Trimming at V came to 5 bases and at J to 4 bases, leaving 7 bases not matched to a gene. CDR1 and CDR2 from the germline V gene are MDHEN and SYDVKM. This CDR3 contains 15 residues. CDR3 region: CASSTSGGGNEKLFF. CDR3 nucleotides: TGTGCCAGCAGTACCTCAGGGGGTGGTAATGAAAAACTGTTTTTT.

This clonotype is termed medium-sized. The CDR3 here is CASSVGRVTEVYETQYF. The CDR3 DNA is TGTGCCAGCAGCGTAGGTCGCGTTACAGAAGTTTATGAGACCCAGTACTTC. This chain joins TRBV9 and TRBJ2-5, with D unresolved. Germline loops: CDR1 SGDLS, CDR2 YYNGEE. CDR3 size: 17 residues. V was clipped by 0 bases and J by 5 bases, with 20 bases between them.

This clonotype appeared many times. The chain is built from TRBV3-1 and TRBJ1-1; D remains unclear. There are 12 residues in the CDR3. V was trimmed by 1 base and J by 5 bases, leaving 5 bases between them. Germline V gives CDR1 LGHDT, CDR2 YNNKEL (reference sequence). The CDR3 spells CASSQGWTEAFF. In DNA, the CDR3 is TGTGCCAGCAGCCAAGGGTGGACTGAAGCTTTCTTT.

At least ten counts were recorded for this clonotype. The CDR3 DNA sequence: TGCGCCAGCAGCTTCCGCCCTACCGCTGAGCGGTACACAGATACGCAGTATTTT. Amino acid sequence: CASSFRPTAERYTDTQYF. The genes are TRBV5-1 and TRBJ2-3, with a weak D call TRBD2 (5 bases). Trimming left V 2 bases short and J 2 bases short, with 21 bases between. The germline CDR1 and CDR2 sequences are SGHRS and YFSETQ. The CDR3 has 18 residues.

This clonotype was counted many times. The V call is TRBV5-1, the J call TRBJ2-3, with D possibly matching TRBD1 (6 bases). V was clipped by 4 bases and J by 0 bases, with 15 bases between them. Germline CDR1 SGHRS, CDR2 YFSETQ. The CDR3 extends over 16 amino acids. The CDR3 loop is CASSGDTWDSTDTQYF. In nucleotides, the CDR3 is TGCGCCAGCAGCGGGGACACCTGGGATAGCACAGATACGCAGTATTTT.

This clonotype was found many times. The CDR3, as DNA: TGTGCCAGCAGTCGAACCCGAGGCGAGCAGTACTTC. Translating it yields CASSRTRGEQYF. The chain combines TRBV12-3 or TRBV12-4 with TRBJ2-7; D gene uncertain. With 5 bases removed from V and 6 bases from J, the gap between germline ends came to 11 bases. The length of the CDR3 is 12 residues.

In this sample, this clonotype turned up many times. V usage is TRBV20-1 and J usage is TRBJ2-3; TRBD1 matches 7 bases. The germline V gene has CDR1 DFQATT and CDR2 SNEGSKA (reference sequence). The CDR3 loop spans 14 amino acids. V shed 0 bases, J shed 6 bases, and the junction held 6 bases outside the gene matches. The CDR3 coding sequence is TGCAGTGCTAGAGATACAGGGGTTTCGGATACGCAGTATTTT. Amino acid sequence: CSARDTGVSDTQYF.

This clonotype was seen at least ten times. The CDR3 loop is CASSLDSTSGYTF. CDR3 DNA: TGTGCCAGCAGTCTGGACAGTACGAGTGGCTACACCTTC. The V call is TRBV7-8, the J call TRBJ1-2, with D possibly being TRBD1 (6 bases). V lost 6 bases, J lost 7 bases, and 15 bases lay in between. This CDR3 is 13 amino acids long. CDR1 is SGHVS and CDR2 is FQNEAQ in the germline V gene.

In its sample, this clonotype was seen many times. The chain recombines TRBV5-1 with TRBJ2-1; D gene ambiguous. The CDR3 is 16 residues long. Germline CDR1 SGHRS, CDR2 YFSETQ. V was trimmed by 2 bases and J by 0 bases, leaving 12 bases between them. DNA for the CDR3: TGCGCCAGCAGCTTCGCGACCATTAGCTCCTACAATGAGCAGTTCTTC. It translates to CASSFATISSYNEQFF. Looking up the rest from reference TRBV5-1 and TRBJ2-1 gives the full variable domain: KAGVTQTPRYLIKTRGQQVTLSCSPISGHRSVSWYQQTPGQGLQFLFEYFSETQRNKGNFPGRFSGRQFSNSRSEMNVSTLELGDSALYLCASSFATISSYNEQFFGPGTRLTVL.

There are many counts of this clonotype. The chain is built from TRBV5-1 and TRBJ2-3, with TRBD2 matching over 13 bases. V was pared by 2 bases and J by 0 bases, with 3 bases of the junction left unmatched. Germline V gives CDR1 SGHRS, CDR2 YFSETQ. The CDR3 loop spans 17 amino acids. DNA for the CDR3: TGCGCCAGCAGCTTAAGGACTAGCGGGGGTAGCACAGATACGCAGTATTTT. Protein product: CASSLRTSGGSTDTQYF.

In its sample, this clonotype was seen many times. The chain employs TRBV12-3 or TRBV12-4 and TRBJ2-5, with 13 bases fitting TRBD2. J lost 1 base, V lost 3 bases, and 2 bases had no gene match. The CDR3 contains 16 residues. The CDR3 nucleotides are TGTGCCAGCAGTTTCGGACTAGCGGGGGTCCAAGAGACCCAGTACTTC. This encodes CASSFGLAGVQETQYF.

Many counts were recorded for this clonotype. V usage is TRBV11-2 and J usage is TRBJ1-1, with D unclear. The CDR3 covers 14 residues. Germline V gives CDR1 SGHAT, CDR2 FQNNGV. Trimming took 6 bases from V and 5 from J, leaving 16 bases between them. The DNA for the CDR3 is TGTGCCAGCAGTTCCGACGGGTACGGGACTGAAGCTTTCTTT. Protein: CASSSDGYGTEAFF.

This clonotype occurred many times. V is TRBV12-3 or TRBV12-4 and J is TRBJ1-6, with TRBD1 matching 8 bases. With V trimmed by 5 bases and J by 6 bases, 6 bases remained unmatched. This CDR3 has 15 amino acids. CDR3 sequence reads: CASSPRTGSNSPLHF. CDR3 nucleotides: TGTGCCAGCAGTCCCCGGACAGGGAGTAATTCACCCCTCCACTTT.